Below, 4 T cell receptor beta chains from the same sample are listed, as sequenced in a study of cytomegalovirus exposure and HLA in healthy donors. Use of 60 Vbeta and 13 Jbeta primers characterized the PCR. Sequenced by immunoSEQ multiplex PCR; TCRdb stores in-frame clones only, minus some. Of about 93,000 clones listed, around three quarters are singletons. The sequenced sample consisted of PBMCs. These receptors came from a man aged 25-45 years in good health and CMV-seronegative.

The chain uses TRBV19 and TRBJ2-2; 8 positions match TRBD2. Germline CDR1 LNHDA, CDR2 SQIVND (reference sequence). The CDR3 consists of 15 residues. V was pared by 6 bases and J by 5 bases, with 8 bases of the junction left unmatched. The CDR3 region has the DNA TGTGCCAGTAGATGGGGTAGCGGGACTACCGGGGAGCTGTTTTTT. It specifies CASRWGSGTTGELFF.

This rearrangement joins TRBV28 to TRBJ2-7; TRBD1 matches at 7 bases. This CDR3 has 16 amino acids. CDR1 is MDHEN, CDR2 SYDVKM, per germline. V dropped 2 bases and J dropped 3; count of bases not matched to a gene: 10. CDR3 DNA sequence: TGTGCCAGCAGTTTAGAATATGGACAGGCTTTCTACGAGCAGTACTTC. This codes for CASSLEYGQAFYEQYF.

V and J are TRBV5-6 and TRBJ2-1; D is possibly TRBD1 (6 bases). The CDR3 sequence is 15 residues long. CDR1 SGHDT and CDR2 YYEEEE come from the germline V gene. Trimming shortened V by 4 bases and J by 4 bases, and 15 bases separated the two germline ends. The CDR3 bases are TGTGCCAGCAGCGCACCGGGACACAAATACAATGAGCAGTTCTTC. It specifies CASSAPGHKYNEQFF. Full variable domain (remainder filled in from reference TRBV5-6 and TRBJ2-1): DAGVTQSPTHLIKTRGQQVTLRCSPKSGHDTVSWYQQALGQGPQFIFQYYEEEERQRGNFPDRFSGHQFPNYSSELNVNALLLGDSALYLCASSAPGHKYNEQFFGPGTRLTVL.

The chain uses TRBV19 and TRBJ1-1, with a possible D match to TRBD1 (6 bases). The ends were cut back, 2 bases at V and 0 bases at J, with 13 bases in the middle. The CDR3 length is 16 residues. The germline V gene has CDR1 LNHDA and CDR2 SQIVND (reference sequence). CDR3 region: CASSITVGTLNTEAFF. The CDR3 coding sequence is TGTGCCAGTAGTATAACGGTCGGGACATTGAACACTGAAGCTTTCTTT.